This T cell receptor (beta chain) was retrieved from a study of blood T cell repertoires in COVID-19. Profiling relied on immunoSEQ multiplex PCR, and the TCRdb table lists in-frame clones only, not all of them. The sample lists roughly 250,000 clones, 85% to 90% occurring once. CDR1 and CDR2 (germline): LNHDA, SQIVND (reference sequence). V dropped 8 bases and J dropped 4; count of bases not matched to a gene: 14. The CDR3 totals 16 residues. Sequenced input: peripheral blood. V usage is TRBV19 and J usage is TRBJ1-5, with 7 bases matching TRBD1. This TCR was sampled from a woman aged 35 to 49 with acute or convalescent COVID-19. The CDR3 nucleotides read TGTGCCAGTGCTCTGTGGGACAGTTCATATAATCAGCCCCAGCATTTT. Translated: CASALWDSSYNQPQHF.